Below, 21 T cell receptor beta chains from the same sample are listed, as sequenced in a study of chemoradiotherapy in HPV16-positive cancers. TCRdb's copy holds only in-frame clones and misses some; the assay was immunoSEQ multiplex PCR. The sample holds around 11,000 clones; 65% to 70% are singletons and the top ten take 11% to 15%. Sample collection was performed from a patient who underwent chemoradiotherapy. The receptors were sampled from a human donor with HPV-associated anogenital cancer.

CDR3 sequence: CASSSPPGQGSDTQYF. Here the CDR3 DNA reads TGTGCCAGCAGCTCGCCCCCGGGACAGGGGTCAGATACGCAGTATTTT. The rearrangement uses TRBV11-2 and TRBJ2-3; 10 nucleotides agree with TRBD1. The germline V gene has CDR1 SGHAT and CDR2 FQNNGV. There are 16 residues in the CDR3. Trimming removed 4 bases from V and 4 bases from J; junction bases left unmatched: 8.

The rearrangement joins TRBV19 to TRBJ2-2; D is ambiguous. The CDR3 length is 14 residues. V lost 4 bases, J lost 4 bases, and 10 bases lay in between. CDR1 and CDR2 from the germline V gene are LNHDA and SQIVND (reference sequence). DNA of the CDR3: TGTGCCAGTAGTAAGGAGAGGTCCACCGGGGAGCTGTTTTTT. It translates to CASSKERSTGELFF.

The chain employs TRBV5-4 and TRBJ2-2; TRBD2 agrees at 16 bases. The CDR3 consists of 17 residues. V lost 4 bases to trimming and J lost 6 bases; unmatched junction nucleotides: 6. Germline V gene sequence: CDR1 SGHNT, CDR2 YYREEE (reference sequence). The CDR3 region is CASSTGTSGGASGELFF. CDR3 sequence (DNA): TGTGCCAGCAGCACTGGGACTAGCGGGGGGGCATCCGGGGAGCTGTTTTTT.

This chain joins TRBV7-2 and TRBJ1-1; the D gene is possibly TRBD1 (5 bases). CDR1 SGHTA and CDR2 FQGNSA come from the germline V gene. V lost 8 bases to trimming and J lost 11 bases, with 21 bases between them. The CDR3 has 13 amino acids. The CDR3 reads CASGRMGQGAAFF. The CDR3 nucleotides are TGTGCCAGCGGTAGAATGGGGCAGGGAGCGGCTTTCTTT.

This chain connects TRBV2 to TRBJ2-1, with D perhaps matching TRBD2 (7 bases). The V end was cut by 4 bases, the J end by 4 bases, with 14 bases between. CDR3 size: 15 residues. CDR1 is SNHLY, CDR2 FYNNEI, per germline. The CDR3 sequence is CASSGEGGIYNEQFF. For the CDR3, the DNA is TGTGCCAGCAGTGGAGAGGGGGGGATTTACAATGAGCAGTTCTTC.

The rearrangement joins TRBV6-6 to TRBJ2-7; possibly TRBD1 for D (6 bases). CDR3 length: 16 amino acids. In germline, CDR1 is MNHNY, CDR2 SVGAGI (reference sequence). V gave up 4 bases and J gave up 5 bases, with 21 bases separating them. The CDR3 coding sequence is TGTGCCAGCAGTTCGGCCGGGACCCGGGGACAAAACGAGCAGTACTTC. The encoded protein is CASSSAGTRGQNEQYF.

The chain is built from TRBV9 and TRBJ2-5, with TRBD1 matching 7 bases. This CDR3 region has 14 residues. The V gene's germline CDR1 is SGDLS and CDR2 YYNGEE. Trimming removed 0 bases from V and 4 bases from J; junction bases left unmatched: 3. The CDR3 sequence: CASSVVGGVETQYF. The CDR3 bases are TGTGCCAGCAGCGTAGTAGGGGGCGTAGAGACCCAGTACTTC.

This rearrangement joins TRBV6-1 to TRBJ2-3, with a possible D match to TRBD1 (5 bases). CDR3 size: 14 residues. Trimming shortened V by 6 bases and J by 5 bases, and 15 bases separated the two germline ends. In germline, CDR1 is MNHNS, CDR2 SASEGT. The CDR3 loop is CASSRPQGKDTQYF. The CDR3 region has the DNA TGTGCCAGCAGCCGCCCCCAGGGAAAAGATACGCAGTATTTT.

This chain connects TRBV30 to TRBJ2-1; no firm D call. Trimming shortened V by 0 bases and J by 9 bases, and 6 bases separated the two germline ends. This CDR3 comprises 11 residues. CDR1 GTSNPN and CDR2 SVGIG come from the germline V gene (reference sequence). CDR3 nucleotides: TGTGCCTGGAGTGTACTGGTTGAGCAGTTCTTC. Translating it yields CAWSVLVEQFF.

The gene calls are TRBV2 and TRBJ2-2; 7 bases fit TRBD2. The germline gives CDR1 SNHLY, CDR2 FYNNEI. Trimming at V came to 8 bases and at J to 6 bases, leaving 9 bases not matched to a gene. CDR3 length equals 14 residues. CDR3 bases: TGTGCCAGCGTCGGGCAGGGAGGGCCCGGGGAGCTGTTTTTT. Translated, it gives CASVGQGGPGELFF.

This sequence joins TRBV27 and TRBJ1-1; D gene uncertain. The CDR3 runs to 16 residues. The germline V gene encodes CDR1 MNHEY and CDR2 SMNVEV (reference sequence). V was shortened by 3 bases and J by 1 base, with 15 bases between the two germline ends. DNA of the CDR3: TGTGCCAGCAGTTTGAGACGCTTTAGGTCGAACACTGAAGCTTTCTTT. It encodes CASSLRRFRSNTEAFF.

The rearrangement links TRBV30 to TRBJ1-1; a weak D match, TRBD1 (6 bases). The CDR3 is 15 residues long. The germline V gene encodes CDR1 GTSNPN and CDR2 SVGIG (reference sequence). V was cut by 3 bases and J by 6 bases, with 20 bases left in between. CDR3 protein: CAWSGSAGVSPEAFF. Here the CDR3 DNA reads TGTGCCTGGAGCGGATCGGCAGGGGTTTCCCCTGAAGCTTTCTTT.

This clone was seen a single time. This chain links TRBV28 with TRBJ1-4, with 10 bases fitting TRBD1. This CDR3 has 15 residues. The V segment lost 6 bases and the J segment 2 bases; nucleotides outside the gene matches: 3. Germline loops: CDR1 MDHEN, CDR2 SYDVKM. The CDR3 coding sequence is TGTGCCAGCAGGCGACAGGGGGCCACTAATGAAAAACTGTTTTTT. Translated, it gives CASRRQGATNEKLFF. The variable domain in full, completed from reference TRBV28 and TRBJ1-4, reads DVKVTQSSRYLVKRTGEKVFLECVQDMDHENMFWYRQDPGLGLRLIYFSYDVKMKEKGDIPEGYSVSREKKERFSLILESASTNQTSMYLCASRRQGATNEKLFFGSGTQLSVL.

The chain links TRBV6-1 to TRBJ1-2; possibly TRBD1 for D (6 bases). Germline CDR1 reads MNHNS; CDR2 reads SASEGT. The CDR3 length is 16 residues. The V end lost 1 base, the J end lost 6 bases, and 18 bases lay between the germline ends. CDR3 residues: CASSEVGGGGADGYTF. The CDR3 DNA reads TGTGCCAGCAGTGAAGTTGGTGGCGGGGGCGCCGATGGCTACACCTTC.

The chain recombines TRBV4-3 with TRBJ1-4; D remains unclear. Trimming cost V 1 base and J 8 bases, with 11 bases left between them. The CDR3 runs 14 residues. Germline values: CDR1 LGHNA, CDR2 YSLEER. The CDR3 DNA follows: TGCGCCAGCAGCCAAGGGGGTTTTGGGGAAAAACTGTTTTTT. Protein sequence: CASSQGGFGEKLFF.

The chain carries TRBV5-1 and TRBJ2-5; perhaps TRBD2 as D (6 bases). CDR3 length: 15 residues. Deletions cut 0 bases from V and 7 bases from J, with 16 bases between. Germline-derived CDR1 and CDR2 are SGHRS and YFSETQ. The CDR3 is CASSLDLGLSGTQYF. The CDR3 bases are TGCGCCAGCAGCTTGGACCTGGGACTCTCTGGGACCCAGTACTTC.

This clone showed up just a few times. This chain joins TRBV2 and TRBJ2-7; possibly TRBD1 for D (5 bases). Germline V gene data show CDR1 as SNHLY and CDR2 as FYNNEI. The CDR3 is 14 amino acids. The V and J ends lost 7 bases and 6 bases respectively, with 19 bases between them. For the CDR3, the DNA is TGTGCCAGCACCAATGGGGCAGTCTCGGGCGAGCAGTACTTC. It yields the protein CASTNGAVSGEQYF.

V is TRBV5-4 and J is TRBJ2-5; D gene unclear. Trimming stripped 3 bases from V and 5 bases from J, with 14 bases between. The CDR3 extends over 14 amino acids. Germline CDR1 is SGHNT and CDR2 is YYREEE (reference sequence). The CDR3 DNA reads TGTGCCAGCAGCTCCCTATCGGAATGGGAGACCCAGTACTTC. It yields the protein CASSSLSEWETQYF.

The gene calls are TRBV19 and TRBJ2-7; D perhaps matches TRBD1 (6 bases). Germline-derived CDR1 and CDR2 are LNHDA and SQIVND (reference sequence). This CDR3 contains 17 residues. Trimming stripped 5 bases from V and 1 base from J, with 21 bases between. CDR3 nucleotides: TGTGCCAGTAGTCCCTACGTCACAGGGACCCCGTCCTACGAGCAGTACTTC. This gives the protein CASSPYVTGTPSYEQYF.

This clone was picked up a small number of times. V usage is TRBV10-3 and J usage is TRBJ2-5; D might be TRBD1 (6 bases). Trimming took 3 bases from V and 7 from J, leaving 21 bases between them. The CDR3 consists of 16 residues. CDR1 and CDR2 from the germline V gene are ENHRY and SYGVKD. CDR3 region: CAISDPNRVQGWTQYF. The CDR3 DNA reads TGTGCCATCAGTGACCCGAACAGGGTACAAGGTTGGACCCAGTACTTC.

The CDR3 DNA sequence: TGCAGCGCCGGCGGTAGCGGGGGGGCGGAGACCCAGTACTTC. This encodes CSAGGSGGAETQYF. V usage is TRBV29-1 and J usage is TRBJ2-5; 11 nucleotides agree with TRBD2. J was trimmed by 5 bases and V by 7 bases; bases with no gene match: 9. The V gene's germline CDR1 is SQVTM and CDR2 ANQGSEA. The CDR3 extends over 14 amino acids. The full variable domain, rest sourced from reference TRBV29-1 and TRBJ2-5, is SAVISQKPSRDICQRGTSLTIQCQVDSQVTMMFWYRQQPGQSLTLIATANQGSEATYESGFVIDKFPISRPNLTFSTLTVSNMSPEDSSIYLCSAGGSGGAETQYFGPGTRLLVL.